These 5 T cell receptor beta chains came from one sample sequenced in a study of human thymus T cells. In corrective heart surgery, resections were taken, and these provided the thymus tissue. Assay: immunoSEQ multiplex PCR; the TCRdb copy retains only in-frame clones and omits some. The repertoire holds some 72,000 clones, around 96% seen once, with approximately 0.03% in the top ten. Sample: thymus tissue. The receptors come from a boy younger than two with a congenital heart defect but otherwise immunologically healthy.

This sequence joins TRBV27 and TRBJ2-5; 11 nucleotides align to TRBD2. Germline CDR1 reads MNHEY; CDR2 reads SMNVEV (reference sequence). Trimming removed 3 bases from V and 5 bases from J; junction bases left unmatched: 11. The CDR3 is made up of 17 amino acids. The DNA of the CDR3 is TGTGCCAGCAGTTTTTTCAAGACTAGCGGGAAGGAGGAGACCCAGTACTTC. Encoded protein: CASSFFKTSGKEETQYF.

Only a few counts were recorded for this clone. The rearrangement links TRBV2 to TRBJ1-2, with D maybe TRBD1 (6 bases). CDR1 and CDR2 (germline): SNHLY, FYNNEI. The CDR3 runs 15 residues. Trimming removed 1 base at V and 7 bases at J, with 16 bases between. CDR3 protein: CASSEGLRGLSGYTF. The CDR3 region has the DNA TGTGCCAGCAGTGAAGGTCTCAGGGGTCTCTCTGGCTACACCTTC.

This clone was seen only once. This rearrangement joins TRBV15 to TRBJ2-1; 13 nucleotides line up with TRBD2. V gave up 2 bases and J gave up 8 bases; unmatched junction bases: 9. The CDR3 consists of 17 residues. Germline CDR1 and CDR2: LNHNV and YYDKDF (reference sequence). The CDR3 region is CATSRQLTSGGADEQFF. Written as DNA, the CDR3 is TGTGCCACCAGCAGACAACTAACTAGCGGGGGGGCCGATGAGCAGTTCTTC.

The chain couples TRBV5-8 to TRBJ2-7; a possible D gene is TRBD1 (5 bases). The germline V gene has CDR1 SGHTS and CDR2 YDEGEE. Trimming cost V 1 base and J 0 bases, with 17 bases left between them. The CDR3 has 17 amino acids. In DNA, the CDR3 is TGTGCCAGCAGCTTGAATTTTTGGGGCCGAATCTCCTACGAGCAGTACTTC. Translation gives CASSLNFWGRISYEQYF.

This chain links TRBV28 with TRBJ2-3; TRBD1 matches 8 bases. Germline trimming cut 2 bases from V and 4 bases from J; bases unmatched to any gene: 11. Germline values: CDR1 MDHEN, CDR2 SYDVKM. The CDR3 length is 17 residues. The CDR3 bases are TGTGCCAGCAGTTTAAAGTATCAGGGGGCGCGCCCAGATACGCAGTATTTT. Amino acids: CASSLKYQGARPDTQYF.